This T cell receptor (beta chain) was sequenced during a study of blood T cell repertoires in COVID-19 (dated by TCRdb to the early 2020s). Concerning the study at large: Collaborator samples came from the United States, Italy and Spain and covered acute and convalescent phases of COVID-19. The prospective study material was composed of cDNA or gDNA derived from T cells, B-cell-depleted T cells, or PBMCs. A freely available public database, intended as a resource for researchers studying the immune response to SARS-CoV-2, is where the repertoires were released. Sample metadata almost always included a de-identified subject ID, COVID-19 status, age in years and sex. The dataset comprised deeply sampled blood TCRbeta repertoires from subjects exposed to, actively infected with, or recovered from COVID-19. Where HLA class I and class II types were available, the types were taken from metadata supplied by the sample provider, not from assay-based typing. The samples were drawn from the first 160 participants of the ongoing ImmuneRACE study and from over 950 subjects provided by 6 global collaborators. The paper's findings and limits, for the study overall: How much clinical and demographic metadata was included differed by source and by participant, and the metadata was provided uncurated.

One collaborating source in Seattle enrolled patients during active infection and followed them longitudinally through the course of disease. The collaborating institutions used their own protocols to collect whole blood in K2EDTA tubes. Collaborator samples were shipped for TCRbeta analysis as frozen whole blood, isolated PBMCs, or DNA extracted from either sample type. As for this clone: Its specific antigen is unknown. Per-base qualities were not stored, and no clone one base away is much larger.

The germline V gene sets CDR1 to KGHSH and CDR2 to LQKENI. V loses 4 bases at its end and J loses 0 bases; junction bases beyond the gene matches: 7. Spanning cysteine to phenylalanine, the CDR3 consists of 17 amino acids. CDR3 DNA only is kept here, 51 bases in frame from base 1. TCRbeta CDR3 regions were amplified from genomic DNA by means of the immunoSEQ Assay, a bias-controlled multiplex PCR. Per the source publication's procedure: The number of nucleated cells in each sample was estimated from the amplification of reference gene primers within the assay. Sequence reads were collapsed and filtered to measure the absolute abundance of every unique TCRbeta CDR3 rearrangement. For each sample, productive Simpson clonality was calculated by taking the square root of Simpson's diversity index across productive rearrangements. Not all clones reach the TCRdb copy of this immuneACCESS table, which keeps in-frame sequences only. Checked studies attribute under half of the gap to unresolved V genes and leave the rest unexplained. The D gene and trimming were derived from the DNA, and the V and J assignments and clone size from that table. The sample table contains tens of thousands of clones; only one count was recorded for around 90% of them. About 3.4% of the sample is in the top ten clones.

Sequenced material: peripheral blood. The chain joins TRBV18 to TRBJ2-3, and 10 bases in between align with TRBD2. The sequence was obtained from a woman aged 50 to 65 with COVID-19, enrolled during active disease. DNA sequence: TGTGCCAGCTCACTTACTAGCGGGAAACTTAGCACAGATACGCAGTATTTT. It translates as CASSLTSGKLSTDTQYF. The reference TRBV18 and TRBJ2-3 proteins fill in what lies around the CDR3, so the full variable domain reads NAGVMQNPRHLVRRRGQEARLRCSPMKGHSHVYWYRQLPEEGLKFMVYLQKENIIDESGMPKERFSAEFPKEGPSILRIQQVVRGDSAAYFCASSLTSGKLSTDTQYFGPGTRLTVL.